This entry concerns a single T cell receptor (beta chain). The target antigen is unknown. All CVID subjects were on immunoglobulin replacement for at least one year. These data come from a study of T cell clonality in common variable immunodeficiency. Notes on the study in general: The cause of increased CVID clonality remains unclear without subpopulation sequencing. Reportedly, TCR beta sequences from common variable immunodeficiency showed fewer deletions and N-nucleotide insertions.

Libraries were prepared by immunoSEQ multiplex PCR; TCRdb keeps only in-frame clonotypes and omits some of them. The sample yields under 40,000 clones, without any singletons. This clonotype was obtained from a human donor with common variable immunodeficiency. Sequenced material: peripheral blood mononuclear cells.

The CDR3 DNA, read in part, is TGTGCCAGCAGGGGACAGGGGGCCGAA. Its translation is CASRGQGAE. The entire CDR3 protein is CASRGQGAEAFF. This sequence joins TRBV6-2 or TRBV6-3 and TRBJ1-1; TRBD1 matches 12 bases. The sequenced fragment ends 3 residues before the CDR3 boundary, so the rest is inferred from the germline J gene. Germline loops: CDR1 MNHEY, CDR2 SVGEGT. The CDR3 runs 12 residues.